This section outlines one T cell receptor beta chain sequence together with its context. Its antigen is unknown. These data are taken from a study of T-cell reconstitution after alpha-beta-depleted transplantation in children. Study results and caveats: By one year post-transplant, T-cell counts and diversity largely arose from T cells that were newly produced. The high TCRbeta diversity at day 60 in some patients came from surviving recipient T cells and thymic progenitors. By about two months after transplant, alpha-beta T cells reportedly arose from several hundred graft clones that had expanded.

This CDR3 region has 14 residues. Per the germline V gene, CDR1 is MGHDK and CDR2 is SYGVNS. Trimming cost V 2 bases and J 2 bases, with 9 bases left between them. A library of TCRbeta sequences, prepared with unique molecular identifiers, was generated. TCRdb independently ran MiXCR on the PCR reads; one entry per CDR3 protein. The table lists some 600,000 distinct CDR3 sequences, roughly 13% of them singletons. The TCR sequence derives from a male patient between 5 and 17 years old who had a stem cell transplant for acute myeloid leukemia, so the T cells may come from the graft donor. The chain carries TRBV25-1 and TRBJ2-5; D gene ambiguous. Sequencing used PBMCs, mostly from graft donor cells, obtained 360 days after TCRalphabeta/CD19-depleted stem cell transplant. In DNA, the CDR3 is TGTGCCAGCAGTGAACCTGGGTCACAAGAGACCCAGTACTTC. The encoded protein is CASSEPGSQETQYF.